One T cell receptor beta chain is described in this entry. Clones were read by immunoSEQ multiplex PCR, and TCRdb kept only the in-frame ones, dropping some. The table includes 150,000 to 190,000 clones, more than 85% detected once. This specimen belongs to a study of control samples from healthy donors and cancer patients. The germline V gene encodes CDR1 MGHRA and CDR2 YSYEKL. J was trimmed by 3 bases and V by 2 bases; bases with no gene match: 9. This CDR3 spans 16 amino acids. J is TRBJ2-7 and V is TRBV4-1; TRBD2 matches 8 bases. Sequenced sample: blood. The clonotype was recovered from a man between 45 and 60 years old in good health. This chain's CDR3 is CASSQTPGLGVYEQYF. The CDR3 DNA follows: TGCGCCAGCAGCCAAACCCCGGGACTAGGAGTCTACGAGCAGTACTTC.